This is a list of T cell receptor beta chains from one sample in a study of early T cells in non-severe SARS-CoV-2 infection. TCRdb passed the 5' RACE reads through MiXCR, listing each CDR3 protein once. The table records about 120,000 distinct CDR3 sequences, roughly 13% of them present only once. The specimen was whole blood, collected at baseline. The receptors come from an adult who was a healthcare worker with PCR-confirmed SARS-CoV-2 infection or an uninfected control (not recorded which). The CDR3 runs from the conserved cysteine through the conserved F or W. The D gene is left open where the match is weak. The size of a clone is reported for some rows only, either as once, few or many, or as a class for expanded clones.

j_gene,abundance,d_gene,v_gene,CDR3nt,CDR3aa
TRBJ1-2,many,.,TRBV5-1,TGCGCCAGCAGCTTGGACCCCCGATCCTCCCTCTATGGCTACACCTTC,CASSLDPRSSLYGYTF
TRBJ2-2,many,.,TRBV12-3/TRBV12-4,TGTGCCACCCCCGGCGAGACAGGGACTTACACCGGGGAGCTGTTTTTT,CATPGETGTYTGELFF
TRBJ1-5,few,TRBD1,TRBV27,TGTGCCAGCAATCCCACAGGGGGGGGGACCAATCAGCCCCAGCATTTT,CASNPTGGGTNQPQHF
TRBJ1-1,few,.,TRBV2,TGTGCCAGCAGTGAATTTATGCCTGAAGCTTTCTTT,CASSEFMPEAFF
TRBJ2-7,many,TRBD2,TRBV28,TGTGCCAGCAGTGTCGGGACTATTTACGAGCAGTACTTC,CASSVGTIYEQYF
TRBJ2-3,many,TRBD1,TRBV5-1,TGCGCCAGCAGCACCCAAGGACAGGGCCGGGATACGCAGTATTTT,CASSTQGQGRDTQYF
TRBJ1-1,few,.,TRBV7-2,TGTGCCAGCAGCTTAGACGGGCGCCTAGTCAGCCCCCGGGGCCTCAAGCCGAACACTGAAGCTTTCTTT,CASSLDGRLVSPRGLKPNTEAFF
TRBJ2-3,.,TRBD2,TRBV29-1,TGCAGCGTTGAAGATACTAGCGCAACAGGCGATACGCAGTATTTT,CSVEDTSATGDTQYF
TRBJ2-7,.,.,TRBV30,TGTGCCTGGAGTGTTGGCAGCCCCTACGAGCAGTACTTC,CAWSVGSPYEQYF
TRBJ1-1,.,.,TRBV5-1,TGCGCCAGCAGTGGCGAGGAGGGAAAGAACACTGAAGCTTTCTTT,CASSGEEGKNTEAFF
TRBJ1-1,few,TRBD1,TRBV6-2/TRBV6-3,TGTGCCAGCATGGACAGGGCAACTGAAGCTTTCTTT,CASMDRATEAFF
TRBJ1-1,few,.,TRBV29-1,TGCAGCGTTGGCGTCGGGGCAGAAGCTTTCTTT,CSVGVGAEAFF
TRBJ1-2,few,.,TRBV28,TGTGCCAGCGCTTCTAATCGGGGGGTTATATATGGCTACACCTTC,CASASNRGVIYGYTF
TRBJ2-7,many,.,TRBV4-1,TGCGCCAGCAGCCAAGATCGGTGGACAGAGTCCTACGAGCAGTACTTC,CASSQDRWTESYEQYF
TRBJ2-4,few,.,TRBV7-2,TGTGCCAGCAGTCCTTTGAGGGTCGAGGTCGCCAAAAACATTCAGTACTTC,CASSPLRVEVAKNIQYF
TRBJ2-1,many,.,TRBV18,TGTGCCAGCTCACCATGGGGAGCCTCGTACAATGAGCAGTTCTTC,CASSPWGASYNEQFF
TRBJ1-1,.,.,TRBV12-5,TGTGCTAGTGGTCCTCCCTCACAGGGGAACACTGAAGCTTTCTTT,CASGPPSQGNTEAFF
TRBJ2-3,.,TRBD1,TRBV27,TGTGCCAGCAGTTTACAGGGGGTAATAGATACGCAGTATTTT,CASSLQGVIDTQYF
TRBJ1-4,few,.,TRBV18,TGTGCCAGCTCATCGACAAGTGCAACTAATGAAAAACTGTTTTTT,CASSSTSATNEKLFF
TRBJ1-2,many,.,TRBV3-1,TGTGCCAGCAGCCTAAGGGGGAGGTATGGCTACACCTTC,CASSLRGRYGYTF
TRBJ2-7,.,.,TRBV13,TGTGCCAGCAGCTCCACGACTGATTCCTACGAGCAGTACTTC,CASSSTTDSYEQYF
TRBJ1-1,few,.,TRBV7-6,TGTGCCAGCAGCTCCGGCGGGGGGCGCAGGGGATTTGTCCTAGACACTGAAGCTTTCTTT,CASSSGGGRRGFVLDTEAFF
TRBJ1-3,few,.,TRBV9,TGTGCCAGCAGCAGGTCTGGGGGAAACACCATATATTTT,CASSRSGGNTIYF
TRBJ2-7,many,.,TRBV4-2,TGTGCCAGCAGCCAAGACAGGGGCCACGAGCAGTACTTC,CASSQDRGHEQYF